This is a list of T cell receptor beta chains from one sample in a study of radiation and T cells in renal cell carcinoma. The method was immunoSEQ multiplex PCR; TCRdb's version includes in-frame clones alone and lacks a portion of them. The repertoire holds 100,000 to 150,000 clones, with around nine tenths as singletons. Sequences were derived from blood, sampled from a patient whose treatment included radiotherapy and nephrectomy. The receptor set was obtained from a woman aged 70-85 years with renal cell carcinoma. Both conserved end residues are part of each CDR3. D genes are given only for firm matches. Expanded clones get a size class; other rows say once, few or many, or leave the size out.

DNA	CDR3	length	size	J	D	V
TGTGCCAGCAGCTTAGGTACGGTGGGGAGCACTGAAGCTTTCTTT	CASSLGTVGSTEAFF	15	NA	TRBJ1-1	NA	TRBV7-2
TGCGCCAGCAGCCAAGATCGGGCAGATACACCCCTCCACTTT	CASSQDRADTPLHF	14	NA	TRBJ1-6	NA	TRBV4-3
TGTGCCTGGACCGCGAGGACTGGCGGGGAAAACATTCAGTACTTC	CAWTARTGGENIQYF	15	NA	TRBJ2-4	NA	TRBV30
TGTGCCAGCAGCCCGACTCTACGAGGCGAGCAGTACTTC	CASSPTLRGEQYF	13	NA	TRBJ2-7	NA	TRBV7-6
TGTGCCAGCGCAAATGGACGAGGAAATTGGTACCAAGAGACCCAGTACTTC	CASANGRGNWYQETQYF	17	NA	TRBJ2-5	NA	TRBV11-1
TGTGCCGTTGGGGGGGGCCTCTCCTACGAGCAGTACTTC	CAVGGGLSYEQYF	13	NA	TRBJ2-7	NA	TRBV6-5
TGTGCCAGCAGCTTATATAGGGGTAGTGCCCTCCACTTT	CASSLYRGSALHF	13	once	TRBJ1-6	NA	TRBV7-2
TGCGCCAGCAGCTTGGGGGCAGTTAACACTGAAGCTTTCTTT	CASSLGAVNTEAFF	14	NA	TRBJ1-1	NA	TRBV5-1
TGCAGCGCTGGAGACCAGGTTGAGGGGAGCTATGGCTACACCTTC	CSAGDQVEGSYGYTF	15	NA	TRBJ1-2	NA	TRBV29-1
TGTGCCAGCAGCCCTCGGACATCCTACAATGAGCAGTTCTTC	CASSPRTSYNEQFF	14	NA	TRBJ2-1	NA	TRBV9
TGTGCCAGCTCACGCGACAGGGGAACCTCTGGAAACACCATATATTTT	CASSRDRGTSGNTIYF	16	once	TRBJ1-3	TRBD1	TRBV18
TGCGCCAGCATTAGGCAGGGTTATGGCTACACCTTC	CASIRQGYGYTF	12	NA	TRBJ1-2	NA	TRBV10-1
TGTGCCAGCAGCGCCCGCGCAGATACGCAGTATTTT	CASSARADTQYF	12	NA	TRBJ2-3	NA	TRBV11-2
TGTGCCAGCAGCCCACGACTAGCGGGGGGCCGCGACGAGCAGTACTTC	CASSPRLAGGRDEQYF	16	NA	TRBJ2-7	TRBD2	TRBV9
TGTGCCAGCAGCTTTAGCGGGGGCGGGATGAACACTGAAGCTTTCTTT	CASSFSGGGMNTEAFF	16	NA	TRBJ1-1	NA	TRBV9